This T cell receptor beta chain is drawn from a study of cytomegalovirus exposure and HLA in healthy donors. Findings and caveats of the study: TCR beta sequences reportedly predicted most subjects' HLA-A and HLA-B alleles accurately.

On this clone: Its target is not known.

The CDR3 is made up of 20 amino acids. J lost 0 bases, V lost 5 bases, and 21 bases had no gene match. Germline V CDR1 and CDR2: PRHDT, FYEKMQ (reference sequence). PCR primers comprised 60 Vbeta and 13 Jbeta primers. TCRdb keeps only in-frame clones here, not all; method: immunoSEQ multiplex PCR. The profile shows approximately 120,000 clones, around four fifths of them singletons. The receptor's source is a young man in good health and CMV-seropositive. This chain connects TRBV13 to TRBJ2-7, with 8 bases matching TRBD1. The specimen was PBMCs. CDR3 nucleotide sequence: TGTGCCAGCAGCCGAGACAGGGGAGACAAATCGTCTATTGGCTCCTACGAGCAGTACTTC. Translating it yields CASSRDRGDKSSIGSYEQYF.